Each of the 5 T cell receptor beta chains below was sequenced from the same sample in a study of T cell responses to AZD1222 COVID-19 vaccine (dated by TCRdb to the early 2020s). Libraries were made using the immunoSEQ multiplex PCR assay. The source is immuneACCESS, and TCRdb retained only in-frame sequences with V and J called. Part of the clones is not carried over; for the studies checked, unresolved V genes explain less than half of this, and the remainder is unexplained. The sample data list over 100,000 clones, and roughly 89% of these were observed just once. The ten largest make up 8.4% of the sample. The time point label of this sample denotes: baseline before first vaccination. Here the sequenced sample was peripheral blood, taken on day 0 of AZD1222 vaccination. All receptors derive from an adult in good health.

This sequence joins TRBV5-6 and TRBJ1-1; 9 bases are a match to TRBD1. Germline CDR1 and CDR2: SGHDT and YYEEEE. The junction had 5 bases not matched to a gene; V was cut back by 4 bases and J by 4 bases. The CDR3 is 14 residues long. The CDR3 nucleotides read TGTGCCAGCAGCACACCGACAGGGGGCACTGAAGCTTTCTTT. This translates into CASSTPTGGTEAFF. Using reference TRBV5-6 and TRBJ1-1 for the parts outside the CDR3, the full variable domain is DAGVTQSPTHLIKTRGQQVTLRCSPKSGHDTVSWYQQALGQGPQFIFQYYEEEERQRGNFPDRFSGHQFPNYSSELNVNALLLGDSALYLCASSTPTGGTEAFFGQGTRLTVV.

This chain connects TRBV6-1 to TRBJ2-5, with TRBD2 matching over 15 bases. V was pared by 0 bases and J by 5 bases, with 7 bases of the junction left unmatched. The CDR3 consists of 18 residues. CDR1 and CDR2 (germline): MNHNS, SASEGT. The CDR3 here is CASSEALRGTSGRETQYF. In DNA, the CDR3 is TGTGCCAGCAGTGAAGCGCTTCGGGGGACTAGCGGGAGGGAGACCCAGTACTTC.

The rearrangement uses TRBV27 and TRBJ1-1; 8 bases line up with TRBD1. V lost 4 bases and J lost 4; bases outside the gene matches: 8. The CDR3 extends over 15 amino acids. The V gene's germline CDR1 is MNHEY and CDR2 SMNVEV (reference sequence). The CDR3 region has the DNA TGTGCCAGCAGTTCCTCAGGGGGCGCGGGCACTGAAGCTTTCTTT. The encoded protein is CASSSSGGAGTEAFF.

This chain uses TRBV2 with TRBJ2-5; D uncertain. With 5 bases removed from V and 2 bases from J, the gap between germline ends came to 0 bases. The CDR3 length is 10 residues. CDR1 is SNHLY and CDR2 is FYNNEI in the germline V gene. In nucleotides, the CDR3 is TGTGCCAGCAGTCAAGAGACCCAGTACTTC. Residues: CASSQETQYF. The full variable domain, its missing parts supplied by reference TRBV2 and TRBJ2-5, is EPEVTQTPSHQVTQMGQEVILRCVPISNHLYFYWYRQILGQKVEFLVSFYNNEISEKSEIFDDQFSVERPDGSNFTLKIRSTKLEDSAMYFCASSQETQYFGPGTRLLVL.

The chain joins TRBV23-1 to TRBJ1-1; D is perhaps TRBD1 (5 bases). TRBV23-1 is filed as an ORF, its function uncertain. This CDR3 comprises 17 residues. Between the trimmed V and J ends, which lost 1 base and 3 bases, there was a span of 18 bases. The CDR3 region has the DNA TGCGCCAGCAGTCAATTAAAAGGGGTATCAGGATACACTGAAGCTTTCTTT. Protein: CASSQLKGVSGYTEAFF.